These 19 T cell receptor beta chains share one sample of origin, sequenced in a study of blood T cell repertoires in COVID-19. TCRdb's table, derived via immunoSEQ multiplex PCR, lists solely in-frame clones and lacks some. The data hold 140,000 to 150,000 clones, with 88% observed a single time. Sequenced: peripheral blood. These TCRs come from a woman aged 50 to 60 with acute or convalescent COVID-19.

The chain has TRBV5-1 and TRBJ2-1; D remains unclear. This CDR3 has 15 residues. V dropped 1 base and J dropped 1 base, with 9 bases sitting between them. Germline CDR1 is SGHRS and CDR2 is YFSETQ. Here the CDR3 DNA reads TGCGCCAGCAGCTTGACTACTACATCCTACAATGAGCAGTTCTTC. Its translation is CASSLTTTSYNEQFF.

V usage is TRBV6-5 and J usage is TRBJ2-7; 8 nucleotides match TRBD1. The CDR3 runs 14 residues. Germline V CDR1 and CDR2: MNHEY, SVGAGI. Losses at the gene ends were 8 bases for V and 2 bases for J; bases not matched to a gene: 8. The CDR3 is CASARDRITYEQYF. The CDR3 DNA is TGTGCCAGCGCTAGGGACAGGATAACCTACGAGCAGTACTTC.

The V gene is TRBV2, the J gene TRBJ1-3, with TRBD1 matching over 7 bases. The ends lost 6 bases at V and 1 base at J; junction bases unmatched: 9. There are 16 residues in the CDR3. CDR1 and CDR2 from the germline V gene are SNHLY and FYNNEI. CDR3 residues: CASSLGQALSGNTIYF. The CDR3, as DNA: TGTGCCAGCAGCCTCGGACAGGCGTTATCTGGAAACACCATATATTTT.

In DNA form, the CDR3 reads TGTGCCAGCAGCGTAGGGACAGGGGCAAGCTATGGCTACACCTTC. This encodes CASSVGTGASYGYTF. The genes are TRBV9 and TRBJ1-2; TRBD1 matches at 9 bases. Trimming cost V 0 bases and J 4 bases; bases outside gene matches: 4. Germline V lookup: CDR1 SGDLS, CDR2 YYNGEE. This CDR3 has 15 residues.

The chain links TRBV10-1 to TRBJ1-1, with D unclear. With 2 bases removed from V and 1 base from J, the gap between germline ends came to 11 bases. This CDR3 contains 15 residues. The germline V gene has CDR1 WNHNN and CDR2 SYGVQD (reference sequence). CDR3 sequence reads: CASSEALTGNTEAFF. The CDR3 DNA reads TGCGCCAGCAGTGAGGCCCTGACTGGGAACACTGAAGCTTTCTTT.

The chain couples TRBV10-1 to TRBJ2-1; maybe TRBD2 (5 bases). The CDR3 loop spans 13 amino acids. The V gene's germline CDR1 is WNHNN and CDR2 SYGVQD (reference sequence). The V end lost 2 bases, the J end lost 4 bases, and 6 bases lay between the germline ends. The CDR3 loop reads CASSESGYNEQFF. DNA of the CDR3: TGCGCCAGCAGTGAGAGCGGTTACAATGAGCAGTTCTTC.

CDR3 residues: CSAGTSGPYEQYF. For the CDR3, the DNA is TGCAGCGCGGGGACTAGCGGGCCCTACGAGCAGTACTTC. The V gene is TRBV29-1, the J gene TRBJ2-7; 12 bases map to TRBD2. V lost 7 bases to trimming and J lost 2 bases; unmatched junction nucleotides: 3. The germline CDR1 and CDR2 sequences are SQVTM and ANQGSEA. This CDR3 is built from 13 residues.

The chain is built from TRBV5-8 and TRBJ1-2, with D tentatively TRBD1 (5 bases). CDR3 length: 13 amino acids. V was clipped by 2 bases and J by 8 bases, with 13 bases between them. CDR1 is SGHTS and CDR2 is YDEGEE in the germline V gene. The CDR3 coding sequence is TGTGCCAGCAGCTTCGGCCAGGGATGGGGCTACACCTTC. Translating gives CASSFGQGWGYTF.

V usage is TRBV18 and J usage is TRBJ1-1, with D hard to call. Germline-derived CDR1 and CDR2 are KGHSH and LQKENI. Trimming removed 0 bases from V and 6 bases from J, with 14 bases in between. The CDR3 loop spans 15 amino acids. The CDR3 coding sequence is TGTGCCAGCTCACCACCCCAATCGGCGAGCGCTGAAGCTTTCTTT. This encodes CASSPPQSASAEAFF. Full variable domain (missing parts from reference TRBV18 and TRBJ1-1): NAGVMQNPRHLVRRRGQEARLRCSPMKGHSHVYWYRQLPEEGLKFMVYLQKENIIDESGMPKERFSAEFPKEGPSILRIQQVVRGDSAAYFCASSPPQSASAEAFFGQGTRLTVV.

The rearrangement links TRBV28 to TRBJ1-5; perhaps TRBD1 as D (5 bases). Germline loops: CDR1 MDHEN, CDR2 SYDVKM. V shed 2 bases and J shed 6 bases, with 14 bases lying between them. The length of the CDR3 is 15 residues. CDR3 sequence (DNA): TGTGCCAGCAGTTTACTGGGGGGAGCGGGTCAGCCCCAGCATTTT. As protein: CASSLLGGAGQPQHF.

J is TRBJ2-7 and V is TRBV14, with 7 bases matching TRBD1. Germline assignment: CDR1 SGHDN and CDR2 FVKESK. V lost 4 bases and J lost 2; bases outside the gene matches: 8. There are 15 residues in the CDR3. CDR3 coding DNA: TGTGCCAGCAGCCCCTATCGACAGGGACCCTACGAGCAGTACTTC. It translates to CASSPYRQGPYEQYF.

The CDR3 DNA is TGTGCCAGCAAAAGCATCGACAGGGATACGCAGTATTTT. Protein product: CASKSIDRDTQYF. The V and J genes are TRBV25-1 and TRBJ2-3; tentatively, D is TRBD1 (6 bases). The V gene lost 7 bases and the J gene lost 6 bases, with 14 bases spanning the gap. The CDR3 contains 13 residues. Germline-derived CDR1 and CDR2 are MGHDK and SYGVNS.

This chain connects TRBV3-1 (or the pseudogene TRBV3-2) to TRBJ1-2, with TRBD1 matching over 7 bases. Unmatched junction bases numbered 7, after V lost 0 bases and J lost 0 bases. The CDR3 runs 17 residues. The germline V gene encodes CDR1 LGHDT and CDR2 YNNKEL (reference sequence). This CDR3 is CASSQEDRVHSNYGYTF. The CDR3 DNA sequence: TGTGCCAGCAGCCAAGAAGACAGGGTGCATTCTAACTATGGCTACACCTTC.

The rearrangement uses TRBV7-2 and TRBJ2-1, with D possibly TRBD1 on 6 matching bases. CDR1 is SGHTA, CDR2 FQGNSA, per germline. Trimming cost V 1 base and J 10 bases, with 20 bases left between them. The CDR3 is 16 amino acids. The CDR3 region has the DNA TGTGCCAGCAGCTTAGACAGGGAAGAACCCCGTTGGGAGCAGTTCTTC. This encodes CASSLDREEPRWEQFF.

This chain connects TRBV12-2 to TRBJ2-2; TRBD2, as called in the table, went unchecked against the DNA. TRBV12-2 is tagged as a pseudogene. The CDR3 is 15 amino acids. In nucleotides, the CDR3 is TGTGCAAGTCGCCGGACTAGCGCGAACACCGGGGAGCTGTTTTTT. Translated, it gives CASRRTSANTGELFF.

J is TRBJ1-4 and V is TRBV3-1 (or the pseudogene TRBV3-2); tentatively, D is TRBD1 (6 bases). This CDR3 has 14 amino acids. Germline lookup yields CDR1 LGHDT and CDR2 YNNKEL (reference sequence). With 0 bases removed from V and 7 bases from J, the gap between germline ends came to 9 bases. The CDR3 spells CASSQEGASEKLFF. In DNA, the CDR3 is TGTGCCAGCAGCCAAGAGGGGGCAAGTGAAAAACTGTTTTTT.

On this clone itself: A junction end diverges from the germline sequence, so it may reflect a read error. The CDR3 is CASSLYYGDTEAFF. The DNA of the CDR3 is TGTGCTAGCAGCTTATATTACGGGGACACTGAAGCTTTCTTT. The V and J genes are TRBV7-7 and TRBJ1-1; D gene unclear. Per germline, CDR1 SSHAT and CDR2 FNYEAQ (reference sequence). The CDR3 is made up of 14 amino acids.

The genes are TRBV6-6 and TRBJ2-3, with 7 nucleotides matching TRBD1. From germline, CDR1 is MNHNY and CDR2 SVGAGI (reference sequence). The CDR3 runs to 13 residues. V lost 7 bases and J lost 1; bases outside the gene matches: 2. DNA for the CDR3: TGTGCCAGCATTCAGGGGGGCACAGATACGCAGTATTTT. It is translated as CASIQGGTDTQYF.

The chain has TRBV9 and TRBJ2-3; 10 nucleotides agree with TRBD2. The CDR3 has 16 residues. Germline CDR1 reads SGDLS; CDR2 reads YYNGEE. The ends lost 4 bases at V and 4 bases at J; junction bases unmatched: 9. Written as DNA, the CDR3 is TGTGCCAGCAGCCTCCGTGCTAGCGGGAGTGCAGATACGCAGTATTTT. Translating it yields CASSLRASGSADTQYF. Complete variable domain (other parts from reference TRBV9 and TRBJ2-3): DSGVTQTPKHLITATGQRVTLRCSPRSGDLSVYWYQQSLDQGLQFLIQYYNGEERAKGNILERFSAQQFPDLHSELNLSSLELGDSALYFCASSLRASGSADTQYFGPGTRLTVL.